The source of this T cell receptor beta chain is a study of T-cell reconstitution after alpha-beta-depleted transplantation in children. TCRbeta library construction was performed incorporating unique molecular identifiers. TCRdb recomputed calls from the PCR reads with MiXCR, one row per CDR3 protein. The sample lists 500,000 to 650,000 distinct CDR3 sequences; 11% were seen once. Regarding the study as a whole: Several patients had high TCRbeta diversity at day 60; it came from surviving recipient T cells and thymic progenitors. Several hundred expanded graft clones reportedly were the source of alpha-beta T cells about two months after transplant. T-cell numbers and diversity one year post-transplant derived largely from freshly generated T cells.

This clonotype was counted between two and nine times. Its antigen remains unidentified. Germline CDR1 is DFQATT and CDR2 is SNEGSKA (reference sequence). V was cut by 3 bases and J by 4 bases, with 10 bases left in between. CDR3 length: 12 amino acids. The receptor was isolated from a female patient aged 2-15 years who had a stem cell transplant for aplastic anemia, so the T cells may come from the graft donor. The rearrangement joins TRBV20-1 to TRBJ2-7, with D maybe TRBD1 (6 bases). The specimen comprised PBMCs, mostly from graft donor cells, sampled 180 days after TCRalphabeta/CD19-depleted stem cell transplant. The CDR3 DNA follows: TGCAGTGCTAGCGGCCAGGGGTACGAGCAGTACGTC. Translated, it gives CSASGQGYEQYV.